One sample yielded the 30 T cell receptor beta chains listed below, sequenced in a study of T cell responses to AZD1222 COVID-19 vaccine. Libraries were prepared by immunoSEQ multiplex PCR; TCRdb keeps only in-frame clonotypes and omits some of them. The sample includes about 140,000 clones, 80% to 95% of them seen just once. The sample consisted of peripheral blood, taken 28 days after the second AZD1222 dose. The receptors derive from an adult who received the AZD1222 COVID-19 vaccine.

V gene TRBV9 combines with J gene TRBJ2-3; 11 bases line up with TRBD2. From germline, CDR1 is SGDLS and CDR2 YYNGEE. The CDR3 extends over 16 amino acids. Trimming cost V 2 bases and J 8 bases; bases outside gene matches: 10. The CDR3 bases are TGTGCCAGCAGCGTCTCCCTAGCGGGAGGCCTCGGTACGCAGTATTTT. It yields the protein CASSVSLAGGLGTQYF.

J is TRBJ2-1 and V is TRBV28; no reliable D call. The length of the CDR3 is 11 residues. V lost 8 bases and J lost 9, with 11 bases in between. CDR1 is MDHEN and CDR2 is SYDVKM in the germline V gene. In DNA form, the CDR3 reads TGTGCCAGCGGAGCCATTACTGAGCAGTTCTTC. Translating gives CASGAITEQFF. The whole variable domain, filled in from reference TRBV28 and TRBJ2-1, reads DVKVTQSSRYLVKRTGEKVFLECVQDMDHENMFWYRQDPGLGLRLIYFSYDVKMKEKGDIPEGYSVSREKKERFSLILESASTNQTSMYLCASGAITEQFFGPGTRLTVL.

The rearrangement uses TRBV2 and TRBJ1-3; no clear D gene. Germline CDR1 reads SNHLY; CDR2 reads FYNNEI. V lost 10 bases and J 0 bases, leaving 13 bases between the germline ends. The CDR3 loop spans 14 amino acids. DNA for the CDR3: TGTGCCACCGCCCCGTGGAGCTCTGGAAACACCATATATTTT. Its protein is CATAPWSSGNTIYF.

CDR3 amino acids: CASSQAGRRESYGYTF. CDR3 bases: TGTGCCAGCAGCCAAGCCGGTCGGAGGGAATCATATGGCTACACCTTC. The rearrangement uses TRBV3-1 (or the pseudogene TRBV3-2) and TRBJ1-2; D is uncertain. CDR1 is LGHDT, CDR2 YNNKEL, per germline (reference sequence). Trimming removed 1 base at V and 5 bases at J, with 17 bases between. The CDR3 has 16 residues.

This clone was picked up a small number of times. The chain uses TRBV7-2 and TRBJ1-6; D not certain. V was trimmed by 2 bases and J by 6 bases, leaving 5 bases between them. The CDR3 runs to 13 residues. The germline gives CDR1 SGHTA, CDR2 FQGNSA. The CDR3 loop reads CASSLSANSPLHF. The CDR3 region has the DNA TGTGCCAGCAGCTTATCGGCTAATTCACCCCTCCACTTT.

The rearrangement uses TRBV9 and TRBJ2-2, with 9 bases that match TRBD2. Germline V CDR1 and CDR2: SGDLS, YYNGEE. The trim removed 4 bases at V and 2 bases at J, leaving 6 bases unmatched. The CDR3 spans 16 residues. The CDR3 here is CASSTSSGINTGELFF. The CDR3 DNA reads TGTGCCAGCAGCACCTCTAGCGGGATAAACACCGGGGAGCTGTTTTTT. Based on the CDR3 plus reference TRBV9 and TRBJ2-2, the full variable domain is DSGVTQTPKHLITATGQRVTLRCSPRSGDLSVYWYQQSLDQGLQFLIQYYNGEERAKGNILERFSAQQFPDLHSELNLSSLELGDSALYFCASSTSSGINTGELFFGEGSRLTVL.

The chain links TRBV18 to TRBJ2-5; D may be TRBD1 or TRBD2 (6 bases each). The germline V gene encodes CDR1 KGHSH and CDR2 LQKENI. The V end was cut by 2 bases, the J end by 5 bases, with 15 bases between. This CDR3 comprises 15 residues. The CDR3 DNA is TGTGCCAGCTCACCAAGTCCGGGGGCGCATGAGACCCAGTACTTC. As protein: CASSPSPGAHETQYF.

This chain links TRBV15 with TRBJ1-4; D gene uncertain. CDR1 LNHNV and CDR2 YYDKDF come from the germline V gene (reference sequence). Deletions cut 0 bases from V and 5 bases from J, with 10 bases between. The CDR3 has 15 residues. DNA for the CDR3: TGTGCCACCAGCAGAGAGGCGGAAACGAATGAAAAACTGTTTTTT. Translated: CATSREAETNEKLFF.

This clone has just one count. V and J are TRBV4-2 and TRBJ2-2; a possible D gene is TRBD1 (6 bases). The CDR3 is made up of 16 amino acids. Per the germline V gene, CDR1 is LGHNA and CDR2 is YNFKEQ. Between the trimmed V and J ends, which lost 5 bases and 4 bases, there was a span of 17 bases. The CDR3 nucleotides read TGTGCCAGCAGCTCTCATCTCAGGGGAAGCACCGGGGAGCTGTTTTTT. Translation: CASSSHLRGSTGELFF.

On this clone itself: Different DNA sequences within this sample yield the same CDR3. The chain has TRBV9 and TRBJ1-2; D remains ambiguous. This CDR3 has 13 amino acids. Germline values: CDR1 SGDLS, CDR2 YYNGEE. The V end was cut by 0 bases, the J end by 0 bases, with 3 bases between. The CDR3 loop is CASSVVSNYGYTF. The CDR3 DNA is TGTGCCAGCAGCGTAGTATCTAACTATGGCTACACCTTC.

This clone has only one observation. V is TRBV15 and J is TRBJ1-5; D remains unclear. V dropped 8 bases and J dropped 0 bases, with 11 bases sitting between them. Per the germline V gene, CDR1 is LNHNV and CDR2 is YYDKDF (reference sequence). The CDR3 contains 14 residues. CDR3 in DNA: TGTGCCACCTCGGAGCAGTTTAGCAATCAGCCCCAGCATTTT. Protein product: CATSEQFSNQPQHF.

CDR3 region: CATSRVDSATNEKLFF. The CDR3 DNA follows: TGTGCCACCAGCAGAGTAGACTCTGCAACTAATGAAAAACTGTTTTTT. The chain joins TRBV15 to TRBJ1-4; D gene ambiguous. V lost 1 base to trimming and J lost 0 bases, with 9 bases between them. CDR1 and CDR2 (germline): LNHNV, YYDKDF (reference sequence). CDR3 length equals 16 residues.

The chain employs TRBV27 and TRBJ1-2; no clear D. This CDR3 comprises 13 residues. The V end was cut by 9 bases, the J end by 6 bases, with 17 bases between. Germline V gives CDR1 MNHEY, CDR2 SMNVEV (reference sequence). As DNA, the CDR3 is TGTGCCAGTGCCACTAACCCGGTTGATGGCTACACCTTC. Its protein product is CASATNPVDGYTF.

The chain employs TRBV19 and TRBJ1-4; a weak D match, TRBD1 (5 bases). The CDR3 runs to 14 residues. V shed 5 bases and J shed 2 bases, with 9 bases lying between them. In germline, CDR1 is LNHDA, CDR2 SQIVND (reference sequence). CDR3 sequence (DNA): TGTGCCAGTAGTTTACAGGATACTAATGAAAAACTGTTTTTT. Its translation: CASSLQDTNEKLFF.

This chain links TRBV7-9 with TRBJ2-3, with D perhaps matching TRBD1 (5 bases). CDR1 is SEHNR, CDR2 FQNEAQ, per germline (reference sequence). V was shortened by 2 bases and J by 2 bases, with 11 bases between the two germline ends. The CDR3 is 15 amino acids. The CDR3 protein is CASSLRGGYTDTQYF. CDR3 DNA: TGTGCCAGCAGCTTAAGGGGCGGCTACACAGATACGCAGTATTTT.

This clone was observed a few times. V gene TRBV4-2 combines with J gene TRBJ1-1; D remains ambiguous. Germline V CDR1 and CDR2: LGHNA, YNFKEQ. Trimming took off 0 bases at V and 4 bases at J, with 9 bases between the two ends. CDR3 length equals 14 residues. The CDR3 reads CASSQDWGGTEAFF. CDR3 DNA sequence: TGTGCCAGCAGCCAAGACTGGGGAGGCACTGAAGCTTTCTTT.

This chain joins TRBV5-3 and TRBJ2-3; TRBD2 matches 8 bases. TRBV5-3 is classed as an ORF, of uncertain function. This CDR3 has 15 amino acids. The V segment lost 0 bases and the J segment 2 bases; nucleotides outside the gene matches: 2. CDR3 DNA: TGTGCCAGAAGCTTGGGCGGGAGGTACACAGATACGCAGTATTTT. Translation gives CARSLGGRYTDTQYF.

The CDR3 bases are TGTGCCAGCAGCCAAGGACTAGCTCGATTGGGGTATGAGACCCAGTACTTC. This sequence encodes CASSQGLARLGYETQYF. This sequence joins TRBV7-2 and TRBJ2-5; 8 positions match TRBD2. The V and J ends lost 5 bases and 5 bases, in that order; junction bases with no gene match: 16. CDR3 length: 17 residues. CDR1 is SGHTA, CDR2 FQGNSA, per germline.

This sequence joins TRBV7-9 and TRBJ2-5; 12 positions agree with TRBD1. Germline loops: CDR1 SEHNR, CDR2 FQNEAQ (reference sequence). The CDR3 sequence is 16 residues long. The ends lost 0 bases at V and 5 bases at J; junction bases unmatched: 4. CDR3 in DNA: TGTGCCAGCAGCTTAGCGGGACAGGGGGCACGCGAGACCCAGTACTTC. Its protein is CASSLAGQGARETQYF.

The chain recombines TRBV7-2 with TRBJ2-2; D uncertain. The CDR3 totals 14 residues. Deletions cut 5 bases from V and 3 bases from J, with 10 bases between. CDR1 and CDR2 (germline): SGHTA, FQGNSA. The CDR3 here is CASSEDGYTGELFF. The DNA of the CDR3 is TGTGCCAGCAGCGAAGACGGTTACACCGGGGAGCTGTTTTTT.

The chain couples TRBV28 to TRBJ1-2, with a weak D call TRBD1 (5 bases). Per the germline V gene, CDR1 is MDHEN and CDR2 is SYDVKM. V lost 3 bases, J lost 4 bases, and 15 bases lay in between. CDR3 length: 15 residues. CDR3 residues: CASSFLKGGAYGYTF. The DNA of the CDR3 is TGTGCCAGCAGTTTCCTCAAGGGCGGGGCCTATGGCTACACCTTC.

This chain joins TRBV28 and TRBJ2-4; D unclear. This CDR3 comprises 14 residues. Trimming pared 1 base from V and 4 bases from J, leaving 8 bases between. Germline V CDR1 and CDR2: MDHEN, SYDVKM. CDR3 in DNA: TGTGCCAGCAGTTTATCGGTGCAGAAAAACATTCAGTACTTC. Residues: CASSLSVQKNIQYF.

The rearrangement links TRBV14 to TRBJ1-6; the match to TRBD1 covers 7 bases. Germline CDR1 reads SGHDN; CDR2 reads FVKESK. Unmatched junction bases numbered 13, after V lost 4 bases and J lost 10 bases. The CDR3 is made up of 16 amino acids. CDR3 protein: CASSPLGPQGESPLHF. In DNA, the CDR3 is TGTGCCAGCAGCCCTCTGGGTCCCCAGGGGGAGTCACCCCTCCACTTT.

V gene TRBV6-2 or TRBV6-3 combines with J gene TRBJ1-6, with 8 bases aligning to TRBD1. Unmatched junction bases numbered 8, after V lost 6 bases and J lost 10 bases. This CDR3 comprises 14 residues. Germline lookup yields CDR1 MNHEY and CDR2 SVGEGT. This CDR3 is CASSGQGSGSPLHF. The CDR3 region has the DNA TGTGCCAGCAGCGGACAGGGATCGGGATCACCCCTCCACTTT.

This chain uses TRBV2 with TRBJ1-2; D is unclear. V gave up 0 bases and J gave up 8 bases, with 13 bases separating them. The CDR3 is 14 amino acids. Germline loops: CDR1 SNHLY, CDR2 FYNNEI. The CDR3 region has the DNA TGTGCCAGCAGTGAAGCGAAGGGCACTCGCGGCTACACCTTC. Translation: CASSEAKGTRGYTF. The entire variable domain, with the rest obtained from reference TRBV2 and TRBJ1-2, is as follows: EPEVTQTPSHQVTQMGQEVILRCVPISNHLYFYWYRQILGQKVEFLVSFYNNEISEKSEIFDDQFSVERPDGSNFTLKIRSTKLEDSAMYFCASSEAKGTRGYTFGSGTRLTVV.

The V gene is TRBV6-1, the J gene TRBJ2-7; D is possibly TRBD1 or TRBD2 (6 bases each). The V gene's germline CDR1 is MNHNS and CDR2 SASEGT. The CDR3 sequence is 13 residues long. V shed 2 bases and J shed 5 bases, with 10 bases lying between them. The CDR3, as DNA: TGTGCCAGCAGTGAATGGGGGGCGGACGAGCAGTACTTC. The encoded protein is CASSEWGADEQYF.

CDR3 loop: CASLGREAYDEQYF. The CDR3 nucleotides are TGTGCCAGCCTTGGGAGGGAAGCCTATGACGAGCAGTACTTC. The chain employs TRBV2 and TRBJ2-7; 7 bases align to TRBD2. The germline gives CDR1 SNHLY, CDR2 FYNNEI. Unmatched junction bases numbered 12, after V lost 8 bases and J lost 5 bases. The CDR3 extends over 14 amino acids.

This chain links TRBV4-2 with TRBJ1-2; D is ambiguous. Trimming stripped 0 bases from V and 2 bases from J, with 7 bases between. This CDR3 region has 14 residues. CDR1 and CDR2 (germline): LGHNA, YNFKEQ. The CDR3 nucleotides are TGTGCCAGCAGCCAAGAGGGCAGAAACTATGGCTACACCTTC. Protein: CASSQEGRNYGYTF.

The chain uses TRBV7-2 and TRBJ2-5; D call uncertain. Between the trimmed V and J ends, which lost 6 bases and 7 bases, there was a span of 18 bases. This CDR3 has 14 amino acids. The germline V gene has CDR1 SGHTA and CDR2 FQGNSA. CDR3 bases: TGTGCCAGCAGTCTCCCTATCCCTCTAGGGACCCAGTACTTC. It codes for CASSLPIPLGTQYF.

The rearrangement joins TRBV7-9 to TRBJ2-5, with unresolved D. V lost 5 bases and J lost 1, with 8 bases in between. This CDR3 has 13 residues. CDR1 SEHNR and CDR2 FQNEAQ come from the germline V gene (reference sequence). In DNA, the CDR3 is TGTGCCAGCAGCACCCACAGCCAAGAGACCCAGTACTTC. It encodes CASSTHSQETQYF.